Listed here are 11 T cell receptor beta chains from one sample, sequenced in a study of PD-L1 blockade in urothelial cancer. Some clones are missing from TCRdb's copy, which holds only in-frame ones; the method was immunoSEQ multiplex PCR. The repertoire holds 45,000 or so clones, with roughly 78% as singletons. Source: PBMCs, taken around atezolizumab (anti-PD-L1) treatment. The origin of the receptors is a man between 70 and 80 years old with urothelial cancer.

The gene calls are TRBV5-1 and TRBJ1-2, with D possibly TRBD1 on 5 matching bases. Per the germline V gene, CDR1 is SGHRS and CDR2 is YFSETQ. The CDR3 extends over 15 amino acids. V was trimmed by 0 bases and J by 2 bases, leaving 11 bases between them. This CDR3 reads CASSLGWGRNYGYTF. The CDR3 coding sequence is TGCGCCAGCAGCTTGGGTTGGGGGAGGAACTATGGCTACACCTTC.

This chain links TRBV5-5 with TRBJ2-3; weak D call: TRBD1 (6 bases). The CDR3 is 15 amino acids. Trimming pared 0 bases from V and 1 base from J, leaving 9 bases between. Germline CDR1 reads SGHKS; CDR2 reads YYEKEE (reference sequence). The CDR3 protein is CASSLVGGGTDTQYF. CDR3 sequence (DNA): TGTGCCAGCAGCTTGGTTGGGGGCGGCACAGATACGCAGTATTTT.

The chain links TRBV9 to TRBJ1-5, with D tentatively TRBD1 (5 bases). The germline gives CDR1 SGDLS, CDR2 YYNGEE. V lost 0 bases to trimming and J lost 3 bases, with 10 bases between them. The length of the CDR3 is 15 residues. The CDR3 coding sequence is TGTGCCAGCAGCGTAGAATGGGACTTCAATCAGCCCCAGCATTTT. Translating gives CASSVEWDFNQPQHF.

The genes are TRBV29-1 and TRBJ2-7; 8 bases line up with TRBD1. The germline CDR1 and CDR2 sequences are SQVTM and ANQGSEA. The length of the CDR3 is 14 residues. V dropped 1 base and J dropped 7; count of bases not matched to a gene: 9. CDR3: CSVEGQGAVGEQYF. The CDR3 region has the DNA TGCAGCGTTGAAGGCCAGGGGGCGGTTGGAGAGCAGTACTTC.

The chain couples TRBV7-6 to TRBJ1-1; tentative D call: TRBD1 (5 bases). This CDR3 has 16 amino acids. V was pared by 4 bases and J by 5 bases, with 20 bases between. CDR1 and CDR2 (germline): SGHVS, FNYEAQ. DNA for the CDR3: TGTGCCAGCAGCTCCCGGACCACAGGTAGTTTGACTGAAGCTTTCTTT. Translation gives CASSSRTTGSLTEAFF.

This chain joins TRBV7-9 and TRBJ2-7; perhaps TRBD1 as D (5 bases). The germline CDR1 and CDR2 sequences are SEHNR and FQNEAQ (reference sequence). The V and J ends lost 5 bases and 2 bases respectively, with 13 bases between them. The CDR3 is made up of 14 amino acids. Here the CDR3 reads CASSRDSKTYEQYF. The CDR3 DNA is TGTGCCAGCAGCCGTGACAGTAAAACCTACGAGCAGTACTTC.

V gene TRBV2 combines with J gene TRBJ2-3, with 8 bases identical to TRBD1. This CDR3 spans 14 amino acids. The V gene end was trimmed by 7 bases and the J gene end by 6 bases; junction bases not matched to a gene: 9. Per germline, CDR1 SNHLY and CDR2 FYNNEI. The CDR3 DNA sequence: TGTGCCAGCAAAGACAGGGGTCGGAGGGATACGCAGTATTTT. Translated: CASKDRGRRDTQYF. The full variable domain, in which reference TRBV2 and TRBJ2-3 provide the parts outside the CDR3, is EPEVTQTPSHQVTQMGQEVILRCVPISNHLYFYWYRQILGQKVEFLVSFYNNEISEKSEIFDDQFSVERPDGSNFTLKIRSTKLEDSAMYFCASKDRGRRDTQYFGPGTRLTVL.

This sequence joins TRBV9 and TRBJ1-2; 7 nucleotides agree with TRBD1. V trimming: 5 bases; J trimming: 8 bases; junction bases outside the gene matches: 6. The CDR3 contains 12 residues. Germline assignment: CDR1 SGDLS and CDR2 YYNGEE. CDR3 region: CASRDTGEGYTF. The CDR3 DNA reads as TGTGCCAGCAGAGATACAGGGGAAGGCTACACCTTC.

The gene calls are TRBV5-4 and TRBJ2-3; 10 bases match TRBD1. V gave up 5 bases and J gave up 4 bases; unmatched junction bases: 16. Germline loops: CDR1 SGHNT, CDR2 YYREEE (reference sequence). This CDR3 has 18 amino acids. Written as DNA, the CDR3 is TGTGCCAGCAGGATAAGGGACAGGGGTGCTAGCCTGGCAGATACGCAGTATTTT. Translated: CASRIRDRGASLADTQYF.

This rearrangement joins TRBV7-6 to TRBJ1-1; possibly TRBD1 for D (5 bases). The V end was cut by 8 bases, the J end by 0 bases, with 10 bases between. The V gene's germline CDR1 is SGHVS and CDR2 FNYEAQ. This CDR3 has 13 residues. CDR3 sequence: CASSRQMNTEAFF. CDR3 bases: TGTGCCAGCTCCCGACAGATGAACACTGAAGCTTTCTTT.

Here the CDR3 DNA reads TGCGCCAGCAGCCCCCCGGGAGGACGCCGCTACGAGCAGTACTTC. Amino acid sequence: CASSPPGGRRYEQYF. The chain employs TRBV5-1 and TRBJ2-7; 7 bases fit TRBD2. Germline CDR1 reads SGHRS; CDR2 reads YFSETQ. The CDR3 is made up of 15 amino acids. Unmatched junction bases numbered 10, after V lost 4 bases and J lost 3 bases.